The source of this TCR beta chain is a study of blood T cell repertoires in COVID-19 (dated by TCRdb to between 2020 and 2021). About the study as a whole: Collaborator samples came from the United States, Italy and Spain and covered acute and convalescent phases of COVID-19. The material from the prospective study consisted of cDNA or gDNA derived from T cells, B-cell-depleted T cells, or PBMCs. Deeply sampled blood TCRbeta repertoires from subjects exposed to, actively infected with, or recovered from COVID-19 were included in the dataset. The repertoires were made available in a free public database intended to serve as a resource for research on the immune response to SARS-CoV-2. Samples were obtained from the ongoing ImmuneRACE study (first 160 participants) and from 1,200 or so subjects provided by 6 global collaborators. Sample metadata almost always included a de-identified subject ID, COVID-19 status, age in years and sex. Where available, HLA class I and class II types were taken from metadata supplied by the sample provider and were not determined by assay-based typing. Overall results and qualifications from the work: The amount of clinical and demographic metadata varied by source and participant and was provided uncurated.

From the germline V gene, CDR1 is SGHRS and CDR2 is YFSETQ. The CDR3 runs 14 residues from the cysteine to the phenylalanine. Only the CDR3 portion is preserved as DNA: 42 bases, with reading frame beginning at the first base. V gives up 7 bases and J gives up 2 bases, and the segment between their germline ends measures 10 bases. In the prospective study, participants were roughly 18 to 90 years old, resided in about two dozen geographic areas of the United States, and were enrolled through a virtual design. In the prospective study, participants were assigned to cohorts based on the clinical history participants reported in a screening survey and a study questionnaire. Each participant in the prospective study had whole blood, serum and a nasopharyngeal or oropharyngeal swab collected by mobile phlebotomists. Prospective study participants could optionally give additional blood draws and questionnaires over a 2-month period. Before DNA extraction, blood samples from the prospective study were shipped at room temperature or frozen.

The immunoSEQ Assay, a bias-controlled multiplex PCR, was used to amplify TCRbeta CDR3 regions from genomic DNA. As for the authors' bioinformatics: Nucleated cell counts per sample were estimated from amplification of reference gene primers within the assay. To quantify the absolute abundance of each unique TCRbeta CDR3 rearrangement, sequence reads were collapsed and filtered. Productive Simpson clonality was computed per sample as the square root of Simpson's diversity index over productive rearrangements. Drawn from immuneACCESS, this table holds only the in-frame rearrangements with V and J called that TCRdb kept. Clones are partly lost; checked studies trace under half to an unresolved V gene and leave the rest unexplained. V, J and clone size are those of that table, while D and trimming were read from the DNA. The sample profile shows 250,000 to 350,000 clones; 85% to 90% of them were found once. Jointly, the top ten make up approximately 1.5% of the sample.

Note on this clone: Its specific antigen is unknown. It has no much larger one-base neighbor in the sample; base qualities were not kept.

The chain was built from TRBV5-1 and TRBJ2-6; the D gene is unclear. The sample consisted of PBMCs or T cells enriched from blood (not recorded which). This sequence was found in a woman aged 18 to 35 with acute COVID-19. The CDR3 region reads CASEISAGANVLTF. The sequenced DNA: TGCGCCAGCGAGATTTCGGCTGGGGCCAACGTCCTGACTTTC.